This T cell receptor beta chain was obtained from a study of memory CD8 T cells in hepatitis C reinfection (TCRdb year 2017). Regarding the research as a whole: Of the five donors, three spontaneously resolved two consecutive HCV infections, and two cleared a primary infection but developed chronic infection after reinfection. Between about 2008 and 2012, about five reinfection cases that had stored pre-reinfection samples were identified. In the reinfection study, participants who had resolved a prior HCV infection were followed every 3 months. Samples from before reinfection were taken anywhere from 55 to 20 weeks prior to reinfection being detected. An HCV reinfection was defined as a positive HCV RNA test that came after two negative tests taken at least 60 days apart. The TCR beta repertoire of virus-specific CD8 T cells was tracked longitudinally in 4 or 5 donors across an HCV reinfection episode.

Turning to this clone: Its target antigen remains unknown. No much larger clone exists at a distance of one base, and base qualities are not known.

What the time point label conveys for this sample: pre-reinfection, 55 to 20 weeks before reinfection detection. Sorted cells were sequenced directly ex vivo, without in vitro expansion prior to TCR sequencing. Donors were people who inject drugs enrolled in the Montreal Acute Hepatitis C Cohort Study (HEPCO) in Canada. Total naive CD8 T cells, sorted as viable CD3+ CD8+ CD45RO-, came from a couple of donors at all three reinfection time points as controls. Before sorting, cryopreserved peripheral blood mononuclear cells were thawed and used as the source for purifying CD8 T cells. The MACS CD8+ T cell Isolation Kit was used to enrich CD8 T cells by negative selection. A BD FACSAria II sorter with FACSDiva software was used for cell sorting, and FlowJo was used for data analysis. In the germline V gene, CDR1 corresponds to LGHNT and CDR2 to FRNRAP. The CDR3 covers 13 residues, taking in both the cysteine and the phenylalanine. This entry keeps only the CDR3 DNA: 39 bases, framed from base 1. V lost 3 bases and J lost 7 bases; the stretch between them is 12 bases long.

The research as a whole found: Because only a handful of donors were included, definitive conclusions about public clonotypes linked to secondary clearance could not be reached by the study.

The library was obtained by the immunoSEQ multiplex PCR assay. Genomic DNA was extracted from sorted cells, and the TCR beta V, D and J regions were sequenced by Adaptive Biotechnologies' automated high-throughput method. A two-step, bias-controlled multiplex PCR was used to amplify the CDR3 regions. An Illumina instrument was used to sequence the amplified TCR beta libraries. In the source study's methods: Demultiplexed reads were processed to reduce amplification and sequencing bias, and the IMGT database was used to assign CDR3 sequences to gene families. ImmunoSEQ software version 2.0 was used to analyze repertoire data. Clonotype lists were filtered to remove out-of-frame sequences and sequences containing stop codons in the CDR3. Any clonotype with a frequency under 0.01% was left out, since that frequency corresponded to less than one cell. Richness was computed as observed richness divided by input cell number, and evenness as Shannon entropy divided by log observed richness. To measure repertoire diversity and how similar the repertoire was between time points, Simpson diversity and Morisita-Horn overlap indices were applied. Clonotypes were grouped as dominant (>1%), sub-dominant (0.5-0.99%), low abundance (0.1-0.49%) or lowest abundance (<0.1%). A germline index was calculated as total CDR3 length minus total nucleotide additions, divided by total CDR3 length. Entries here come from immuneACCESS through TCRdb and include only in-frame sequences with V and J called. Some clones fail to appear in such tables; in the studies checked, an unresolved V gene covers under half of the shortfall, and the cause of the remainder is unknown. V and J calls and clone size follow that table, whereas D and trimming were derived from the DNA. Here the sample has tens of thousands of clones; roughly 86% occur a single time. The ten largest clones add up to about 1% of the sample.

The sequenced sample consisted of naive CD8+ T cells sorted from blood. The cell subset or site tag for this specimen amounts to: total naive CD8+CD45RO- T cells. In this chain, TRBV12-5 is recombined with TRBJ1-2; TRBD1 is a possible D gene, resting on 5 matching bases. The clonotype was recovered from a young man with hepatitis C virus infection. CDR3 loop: CASGFGQGGGYTF. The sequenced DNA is TGTGCTAGTGGTTTTGGCCAGGGCGGTGGCTACACCTTC.